This T cell receptor (beta chain) was captured by sequencing in a study of cytomegalovirus exposure and HLA in healthy donors. Across the whole study: A data release that came early held roughly 90 million unique TCRs from HLA-typed donors. Study findings and constraints: Productive status was seen about 87% or about 30% of the time for most TCR beta V segments in an earlier analysis.

PCR involved 60 Vbeta and 13 Jbeta primers. As originally analysed: Per a later analysis, the number of unique TCR beta chains was about 80 million, of which around 9.9 million were shared. Sequencing used immunoSEQ multiplex PCR; TCRdb keeps in-frame clones, though not all of them. V and J calls and clone size follow that table, whereas D and trimming were derived from the DNA. This sample has about 160,000 clones, with around 84% found just once. About this clone: Its specificity is not known.

Germline-derived CDR1 and CDR2 are SGHTA and FQGNSA. CDR3 size: 13 residues. Trimming removed 6 bases from V and 5 bases from J; junction bases left unmatched: 4. The sequencing sample was made of PBMCs. The clonotype was recovered from a man between 18 and 35 years old in good health and CMV-seronegative. The rearrangement joins TRBV7-2 to TRBJ1-1; the match to TRBD1 covers 9 bases. The CDR3 spells CASRQGASTEAFF. CDR3 nucleotides: TGTGCCAGCAGACAGGGGGCAAGTACTGAAGCTTTCTTT.